These T cell receptor beta chains were read from a single sample in a study of a mutant IDH1 vaccine in newly diagnosed glioma. Sequencing was performed with immunoSEQ multiplex PCR; in TCRdb, only in-frame clones are kept and a portion is missing. This table has tens of thousands of clones, around 80% appearing once. These receptors' targets are unknown. The sequencing used PBMCs, collected from a glioma patient whose treatment included an IDH1 peptide vaccine. All receptors derive from a man aged 45-60 years with glioma. CDR3s leave out the opening cysteine and the closing phenylalanine or tryptophan. Each record gives: J gene, V gene, CDR3 protein.

>TRBJ2-2|TRBV5-4
ASSPGGGTGELF
>TRBJ1-2|TRBV29-1
SFWDGNYGYT
>TRBJ2-5|TRBV5-5
ASSLEVFKETQY
>TRBJ2-7|TRBV18
ASSPRTAVDEQY
>TRBJ2-1|TRBV4-1
ASRDLFNNEQF
>TRBJ1-5|TRBV19
ASSTGSNQPQH
>TRBJ2-7|TRBV11-2
ASSYITGLGEQY
>TRBJ1-1|TRBV30
AWKMTENTEAF
>TRBJ2-5|TRBV6-4
ASSEDQGPQETQY
>TRBJ2-7|TRBV6-5
ASSYSNIPYEQY
>TRBJ2-2|TRBV2
ASTGTHTGELF
>TRBJ2-6|TRBV7-9
ASSFPGREANVLT
>TRBJ2-7|TRBV14
ASRLPRERPYEQY
>TRBJ1-6|TRBV5-8
ASTPTGAHNSPLH
>TRBJ2-5|TRBV18
ASSPQQGHQETQY
>TRBJ2-3|TRBV5-5
ASLGQGGNTQY
>TRBJ1-5|TRBV18
ASSPARDQPQH